The present T cell receptor (beta chain) was sequenced within a study of cytomegalovirus exposure and HLA in healthy donors. General study points: It is likely that the observed cluster of highly shared sequence variants was a sequencing artifact.

PCR was performed using 60 Vbeta and 13 Jbeta primers. The repertoire was sequenced with immunoSEQ multiplex PCR; TCRdb's copy has only in-frame clones and lacks some. The data hold some 120,000 clones, with over 75% observed a single time. With respect to this clone: Its specificity is not known.

V gave up 4 bases and J gave up 1 base, with 23 bases separating them. This CDR3 spans 18 amino acids. Germline V gene sequence: CDR1 SGDLS, CDR2 YYNGEE. This TCR was recovered from a man between 25 and 39 years old in good health and CMV-seronegative. Sequenced: PBMCs. The chain is built from TRBV9 and TRBJ1-1; D possibly corresponds to TRBD1 (6 bases). Here the CDR3 reads CASSLGVGQTNRNTEAFF. The DNA of the CDR3 is TGTGCCAGCAGCTTAGGAGTCGGACAGACGAATAGGAACACTGAAGCTTTCTTT. Combining the CDR3 with reference TRBV9 and TRBJ1-1 gives the whole variable domain DSGVTQTPKHLITATGQRVTLRCSPRSGDLSVYWYQQSLDQGLQFLIQYYNGEERAKGNILERFSAQQFPDLHSELNLSSLELGDSALYFCASSLGVGQTNRNTEAFFGQGTRLTVV.